The clone carrying this T cell receptor beta chain occurred once. This record comes from a study of control samples from healthy donors and cancer patients. The CDR3 consists of 13 residues. V shed 0 bases and J shed 5 bases, with 8 bases lying between them. CDR1 and CDR2 from the germline V gene are SGHNT and YYREEE (reference sequence). This table comes from immunoSEQ multiplex PCR, and its TCRdb copy is limited to in-frame clones, with some not included. The sample lists around 58,000 clones; 90% to 97% were seen once. Material for sequencing was blood. The chain employs TRBV5-4 and TRBJ1-1; D is undetermined. This sequence originates from a woman between 18 and 29 years old in good health. This CDR3 is CASSLGLQTEAFF. CDR3 nucleotide sequence: TGTGCCAGCAGCTTGGGCCTCCAGACTGAAGCTTTCTTT.